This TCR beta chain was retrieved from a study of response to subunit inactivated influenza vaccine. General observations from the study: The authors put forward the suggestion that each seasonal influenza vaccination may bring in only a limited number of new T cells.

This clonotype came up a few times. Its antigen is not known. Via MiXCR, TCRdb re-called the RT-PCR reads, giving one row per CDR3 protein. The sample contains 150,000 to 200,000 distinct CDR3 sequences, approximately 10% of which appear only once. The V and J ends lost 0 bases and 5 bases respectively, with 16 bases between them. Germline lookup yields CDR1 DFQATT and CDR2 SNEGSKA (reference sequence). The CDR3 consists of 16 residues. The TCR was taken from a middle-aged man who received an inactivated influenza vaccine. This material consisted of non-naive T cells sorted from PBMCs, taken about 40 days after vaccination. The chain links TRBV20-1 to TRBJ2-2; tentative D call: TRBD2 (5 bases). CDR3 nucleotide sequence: TGCAGTGCTAGAGATCGAGAGGGTCGGGGAACCGGGGAGCTGTTTTTT. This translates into CSARDREGRGTGELFF.